This T cell receptor beta chain appears in the sequencing data of a study of T cell repertoires in cytomegalovirus infection. The study's findings and limits: Carriers of CMV and the relevant HLA type were discriminated by public TCR beta frequency.

The CDR3 length is 16 residues. The V segment lost 5 bases and the J segment 4 bases; nucleotides outside the gene matches: 9. Germline V gene data show CDR1 as LNHDA and CDR2 as SQIVND (reference sequence). On this clonotype: Its target is not known.

One entry per CDR3 protein, called by TCRdb with MiXCR from the reads. The profile shows roughly 250,000 distinct CDR3 sequences, 22% of them singletons. This chain connects TRBV19 to TRBJ2-1; 9 nucleotides agree with TRBD2. Sequencing was carried out using CD8+ T cells from PBMCs. The source is a human donor in good health (CMV status not recorded). Some clones in this sample may be carry-over from other donors' samples. The chain's CDR3 is CASSGDIAGDYNEQFF. CDR3 DNA: TGTGCCAGTAGTGGCGACATAGCGGGGGATTACAATGAGCAGTTCTTC.